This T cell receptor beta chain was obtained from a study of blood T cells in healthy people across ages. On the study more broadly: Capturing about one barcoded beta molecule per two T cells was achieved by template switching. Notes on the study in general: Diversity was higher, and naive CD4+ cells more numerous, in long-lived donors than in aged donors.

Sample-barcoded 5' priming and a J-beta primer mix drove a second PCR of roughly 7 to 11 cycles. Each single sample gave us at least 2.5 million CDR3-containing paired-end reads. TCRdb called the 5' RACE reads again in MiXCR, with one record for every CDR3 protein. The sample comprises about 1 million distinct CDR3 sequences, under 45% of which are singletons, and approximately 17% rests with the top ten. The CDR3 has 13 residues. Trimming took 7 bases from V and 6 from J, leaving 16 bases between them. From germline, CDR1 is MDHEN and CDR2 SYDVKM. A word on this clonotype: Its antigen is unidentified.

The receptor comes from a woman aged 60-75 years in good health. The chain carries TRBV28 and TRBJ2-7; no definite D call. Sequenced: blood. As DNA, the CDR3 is TGTGCCAGCACATACACTCCCGGTAGCGAGCAGTACTTC. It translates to CASTYTPGSEQYF.